This T cell receptor (beta chain) was observed in a study of cytomegalovirus exposure and HLA in healthy donors. For the study at large: Falling in the Caucasian-associated ancestry cluster were about 82% of 398 genotyped donors.

This clone came up a few times. The antigen remains unidentified. Study-wide findings and caveats: Rarity marked most TCR sequences, yet some public TCRs occurred in many donors. High specificity and sensitivity for cytomegalovirus status were reported for the classifier.

The CDR3 covers 15 residues. Germline values: CDR1 MGHRA, CDR2 YSYEKL. V was pared by 3 bases and J by 1 base, with 13 bases between. 13 Jbeta primers and 60 Vbeta primers were used for the PCR. Using immunoSEQ multiplex PCR, the repertoire was profiled, and TCRdb retains in-frame clones only, with some absent. In the table there are about 160,000 clones, over 60% of which are singletons. Material: PBMCs. V usage is TRBV4-1 and J usage is TRBJ2-7; D may be TRBD2 (5 bases). The clonotype comes from a woman in her thirties or forties in good health and CMV-seronegative. This CDR3 is CASSHPTPGSYEQYF. The CDR3 DNA sequence: TGCGCCAGCAGCCACCCTACCCCGGGATCCTACGAGCAGTACTTC.